This T cell receptor (beta chain) was captured in a study of T cell repertoires in cytomegalovirus infection. From the reads, TCRdb called clonotypes with MiXCR, one entry per CDR3 protein. The data show 370,000 or so distinct CDR3 sequences, roughly 36% seen once. Study results and caveats: There were HLA-C-restricted CMV-specific TCR beta clonotypes dominating the ex vivo response.

The table lists this clonotype with many counts. Its antigen remains unidentified. The germline V gene encodes CDR1 SGHTA and CDR2 FQGNSA. The CDR3 is 14 residues long. The V gene end was trimmed by 6 bases and the J gene end by 4 bases; junction bases not matched to a gene: 7. The sample here was cultured PBMCs, taken from culture after CMV antigen stimulation. This clonotype originated in a human donor in good health (CMV status not recorded). Some clones in this sample may be carry-over from other donors' samples. The chain employs TRBV7-2 and TRBJ1-2; the match to TRBD1 covers 8 bases. The CDR3 sequence is CASRPDRVSYGYTF. As DNA, the CDR3 is TGTGCCAGCAGACCGGACAGGGTCAGCTATGGCTACACCTTC.